This T cell receptor (beta chain) is drawn from a study of neurological immune-mediated disorders. TCRdb re-called the 5' RACE reads with MiXCR, one entry per CDR3 protein. The data show some 95,000 distinct CDR3 sequences, with around 3.3% seen just once and 5% to 6.5% held by the top ten. This clonotype was found many times. The CDR3 totals 13 residues. The germline V gene encodes CDR1 SGHKS and CDR2 YYEKEE (reference sequence). V was trimmed by 3 bases and J by 9 bases, leaving 13 bases between them. This TCR derives from a woman between 18 and 30 years old with multiple sclerosis. Sequenced material: PBMCs. V gene TRBV5-5 combines with J gene TRBJ2-1; no firm D call. DNA of the CDR3: TGTGCCAGCAGCTCGGTTTTAGGCCTTGAGCAGTTCTTC. Translated: CASSSVLGLEQFF.